This entry lists 7 T cell receptor beta chains sequenced from one sample in a study of T-cell reconstitution after alpha-beta-depleted transplantation in children. Construction of the TCRbeta library involved unique molecular identifiers. TCRdb redid the calling of the PCR reads with MiXCR, one entry per CDR3 protein. The sample has fewer than 500,000 distinct CDR3 sequences, roughly two fifths seen once. Sequenced material: PBMCs, taken before TCRalphabeta/CD19-depleted stem cell transplant. Source of these receptors: a girl aged 2-10 years with aplastic anemia, due to receive a stem cell transplant.

This chain uses TRBV5-1 with TRBJ2-2; TRBD1 is a possible D gene (6 bases). V gave up 4 bases and J gave up 7 bases, with 11 bases separating them. This CDR3 has 13 residues. Germline assignment: CDR1 SGHRS and CDR2 YFSETQ. The CDR3, as DNA: TGCGCCAGCAGCGGCACAGGGTTCGGGGAGCTGTTTTTT. It specifies CASSGTGFGELFF.

The rearrangement links TRBV6-5 to TRBJ2-2, with a tentative D call TRBD1 (6 bases). V was clipped by 8 bases and J by 4 bases, with 11 bases between them. The germline V gene encodes CDR1 MNHEY and CDR2 SVGAGI. The CDR3 runs to 13 residues. For the CDR3, the DNA is TGTGCCAGCGGTCTACAGGGCACCGGGGAGCTGTTTTTT. It specifies CASGLQGTGELFF.

The chain is built from TRBV6-1 and TRBJ2-4; TRBD2 matches 11 bases. V shed 6 bases, J shed 4 bases, and the junction held 8 bases outside the gene matches. Germline values: CDR1 MNHNS, CDR2 SASEGT. The CDR3 totals 16 residues. The CDR3 region has the DNA TGTGCCAGCAGCCCCGGGACTAGCGGTACTAAAAACATTCAGTACTTC. It translates to CASSPGTSGTKNIQYF.

This clonotype was counted at least ten times. The junction does not match germline at one end; this may be a read error. CDR3 DNA sequence: TGTGCCAGCAGTTTATCGGGGACAGGGTCATACGAGCAGTACTTC. Residues: CASSLSGTGSYEQYF. V usage is TRBV5-1 and J usage is TRBJ2-7; TRBD1 agrees at 9 bases. CDR1 SGHRS and CDR2 YFSETQ come from the germline V gene. The CDR3 length is 15 residues.

The V and J genes are TRBV19 and TRBJ1-2, with 8 bases identical to TRBD1. Losses at the gene ends were 6 bases for V and 1 base for J; bases not matched to a gene: 10. This CDR3 has 16 amino acids. Germline CDR1 is LNHDA and CDR2 is SQIVND (reference sequence). The CDR3 DNA reads as TGTGCCAGTAGCCTGCTAGGACAGGGTGGTAACTATGGCTACACCTTC. It is translated as CASSLLGQGGNYGYTF.

V gene TRBV12-5 combines with J gene TRBJ2-5; D remains unclear. The CDR3 contains 12 residues. V shed 7 bases and J shed 5 bases, with 11 bases lying between them. Per the germline V gene, CDR1 is LGHNT and CDR2 is FRNRAP. The CDR3 nucleotides are TGTGCTAGTGCTGAGACAATGGAGACCCAGTACTTC. It codes for CASAETMETQYF. The whole variable domain, filled in from reference TRBV12-5 and TRBJ2-5, reads DARVTQTPRHKVTEMGQEVTMRCQPILGHNTVFWYRQTMMQGLELLAYFRNRAPLDDSGMPKDRFSAEMPDATLATLKIQPSEPRDSAVYFCASAETMETQYFGPGTRLLVL.

V usage is TRBV6-2 or TRBV6-3 and J usage is TRBJ1-1, with a weak D call TRBD1 (5 bases). The length of the CDR3 is 15 residues. Between the trimmed V and J ends, which lost 6 bases and 6 bases, there was a span of 20 bases. Germline loops: CDR1 MNHEY, CDR2 SVGEGT. The CDR3 sequence: CASSDPPGTGPEAFF. CDR3 DNA: TGTGCCAGCAGCGATCCCCCCGGGACCGGCCCTGAAGCTTTCTTT.